This is a list of T cell receptor beta chains from one sample in a study of regulatory T cells in long-lasting Graves disease. TCRdb reanalysed the multiplex PCR reads using MiXCR and keeps one entry per CDR3 protein. The sample includes about 370,000 distinct CDR3 sequences, 15% to 19% seen only once; the top ten take about 24%. The specimen was peripheral blood mononuclear cells (PBMCs), collected at new diagnosis, from a patient treated with antithyroid drugs. Receptors originate from a female donor with Graves disease. Both conserved end residues are part of each CDR3. A D gene is named only where the DNA matches it firmly. Expanded clones get a size class; other rows say once, few or many, or leave the size out.

cdr3_aa,cdr3_nt,j_call,v_call,cdr3_length,d_call,clone_size
CASSLQGPYEQYF,TGTGCCAGCAGCTTACAGGGCCCCTACGAGCAGTACTTC,TRBJ2-7,TRBV5-1,13,-,many
CASGLGDRGRLREAFF,TGTGCTAGTGGTTTGGGAGACAGGGGGCGGCTCCGGGAAGCTTTCTTT,TRBJ1-1,TRBV12-5,16,TRBD1,many
CASSFTSGTTDTQYF,TGTGCCAGCAGTTTTACTAGCGGGACGACAGATACGCAGTATTTT,TRBJ2-3,TRBV28,15,TRBD2,-
CASSEKSLYGDTQYF,TGCGCCAGCAGTGAGAAAAGTTTATACGGAGATACGCAGTATTTT,TRBJ2-3,TRBV10-1,15,-,many
CASSLVGVDEKLFF,TGTGCCAGCAGTTTGGTCGGAGTGGATGAAAAACTGTTTTTT,TRBJ1-4,TRBV28,14,-,-
CSARGREPSSPLHF,TGCAGTGCTAGGGGGAGAGAGCCTAGTTCACCCCTCCACTTT,TRBJ1-6,TRBV20-1,14,-,few
CASSLGGPGVTFLNTEAFF,TGTGCCAGCAGCTTAGGGGGTCCGGGAGTAACTTTTTTGAACACTGAAGCTTTCTTT,TRBJ1-1,TRBV5-8,19,-,few
CASSQGGTGYTEASF,TGCGCCAGCAGCCAAGGGGGGACAGGGTACACTGAAGCTTCCTTT,TRBJ1-1,TRBV4-1,15,TRBD1,-
CASGLSGAPTDTQYF,TGTGCTAGTGGTTTGTCGGGAGCCCCCACAGATACGCAGTATTTT,TRBJ2-3,TRBV12-5,15,-,many
CTSSPQQVAGEVKNIQYF,TGTACCAGCAGCCCCCAGCAGGTGGCGGGGGAGGTCAAAAACATTCAGTACTTC,TRBJ2-4,TRBV7-3,18,TRBD2,few
CASRRTYFETQYF,TGTGCCAGCAGGAGAACCTACTTCGAGACCCAGTACTTC,TRBJ2-5,TRBV2,13,-,many
CASSFTGLSGDGGELFF,TGTGCCAGCAGCTTTACAGGATTGTCAGGGGACGGCGGGGAGCTGTTTTTT,TRBJ2-2,TRBV11-3,17,-,many
CASSVGEEAFF,TGTGCCAGCAGTGTCGGGGAGGAAGCTTTCTTT,TRBJ1-1,TRBV27,11,-,-
CASSQLTGNQPQHF,TGCGCCAGCAGCCAACTGACAGGGAATCAGCCCCAGCATTTT,TRBJ1-5,TRBV4-1,14,TRBD1,many
CASSPQGQVLNSPLHF,TGTGCCAGCTCACCACAGGGACAGGTCTTAAATTCACCCCTCCACTTT,TRBJ1-6,TRBV18,16,TRBD1,few
CASTDGLAGGLHTGELFF,TGTGCCAGCACCGACGGACTAGCGGGGGGGCTCCACACCGGGGAGCTGTTTTTT,TRBJ2-2,TRBV6-2/TRBV6-3,18,TRBD2,few
CASSPPTDMNTEAFF,TGTGCCAGCTCACCGCCGACAGATATGAACACTGAAGCTTTCTTT,TRBJ1-1,TRBV18,15,-,once
CASSPPSWLEISNQPQHF,TGTGCCAGTAGTCCCCCCAGTTGGCTTGAGATCAGCAATCAGCCCCAGCATTTT,TRBJ1-5,TRBV19,18,-,-
CSAAIPSTGIQETQYF,TGCAGTGCTGCAATCCCATCCACAGGGATTCAAGAGACCCAGTACTTC,TRBJ2-5,TRBV20-1,16,-,many
CASSPRWDTEAFF,TGTGCCAGCTCACCAAGGTGGGACACTGAAGCTTTCTTT,TRBJ1-1,TRBV18,13,-,-